This TCR beta chain was observed in a study of T cell responses to AZD1222 COVID-19 vaccine. Whole-study findings and limits: Reports say nearly half of spike-specific TCRs go after unmutated variant regions. Baseline antibody screening turned up just a handful of seropositive AZD1222 recipients.

On this clone itself: Its matching antigen is unknown.

CDR3 length equals 15 residues. The V gene's germline CDR1 is SGHDN and CDR2 FVKESK. V was pared by 2 bases and J by 3 bases, with 13 bases between. Data came from immunoSEQ multiplex PCR; TCRdb stores just in-frame clones and leaves some out. The repertoire holds 120,000 to 150,000 clones, with around nine tenths as singletons. This TCR was sampled from an adult who received the AZD1222 COVID-19 vaccine. This rearrangement joins TRBV14 to TRBJ2-5; TRBD1 is a possible D gene (5 bases). Source: peripheral blood, taken 28 days after the second AZD1222 dose. The CDR3 DNA follows: TGTGCCAGCAGCCAACCAGGGTCGGCAGAAGAGACCCAGTACTTC. Translating gives CASSQPGSAEETQYF.